What follows describes a single T cell receptor beta chain. Unmatched junction bases numbered 4, after V lost 3 bases and J lost 5 bases. This CDR3 has 13 amino acids. Germline assignment: CDR1 SGDLS and CDR2 YYNGEE. This specimen comes from a study of blood T cell repertoires in COVID-19. Turning to the study itself: The United States, Italy and Spain supplied acute and convalescent COVID-19 samples.

The cohort comprised adults aged roughly 18 to 90 years residing in 20 to 25 US areas. Assignment of participants to cohorts was predicated upon participant-reported clinical history. Someone with COVID-19 had been met by exposed participants within 2 weeks before study entry. The data were produced by immunoSEQ multiplex PCR, yet TCRdb's version contains in-frame clones alone and is incomplete. The table records fewer than 350,000 clones, roughly 85% of them present only once. The sequenced sample was PBMCs or T cells enriched from blood (not recorded which). The sequence derives from a young woman who had been exposed to COVID-19. V gene TRBV9 combines with J gene TRBJ1-2, with 7 positions matching TRBD1. Written as DNA, the CDR3 is TGTGCCAGCAGCGCCACAGGGGCTTATGGCTACACCTTC. Amino acids: CASSATGAYGYTF.